The clone carrying this T cell receptor (beta chain) showed up just a few times. Its antigen remains unidentified. The data derive from a study of blood T cells in healthy people across ages. Study outcomes and limitations: A greater number of naive CD4+ cells and higher diversity distinguished long-lived donors from aged donors.

This CDR3 comprises 14 residues. The V and J ends lost 5 bases and 0 bases respectively, with 8 bases between them. Combining a sample-barcoded 5' primer with a J-beta primer mix, a second PCR ran for roughly 7 to 12 cycles. TCRdb processed the 5' RACE reads anew with MiXCR; each CDR3 protein has one entry. The data contain 950,000 to 1,200,000 distinct CDR3 sequences, more than 30% of them singletons. This chain uses TRBV12-3 or TRBV12-4 with TRBJ1-3; TRBD1 might be the D (6 bases). Sequencing input: blood. The source of this sequence is a man aged 18 to 30 in good health. As DNA, the CDR3 is TGTGCCAGCAGTCCGGACAGCTCTGGAAACACCATATATTTT. The encoded protein is CASSPDSSGNTIYF.